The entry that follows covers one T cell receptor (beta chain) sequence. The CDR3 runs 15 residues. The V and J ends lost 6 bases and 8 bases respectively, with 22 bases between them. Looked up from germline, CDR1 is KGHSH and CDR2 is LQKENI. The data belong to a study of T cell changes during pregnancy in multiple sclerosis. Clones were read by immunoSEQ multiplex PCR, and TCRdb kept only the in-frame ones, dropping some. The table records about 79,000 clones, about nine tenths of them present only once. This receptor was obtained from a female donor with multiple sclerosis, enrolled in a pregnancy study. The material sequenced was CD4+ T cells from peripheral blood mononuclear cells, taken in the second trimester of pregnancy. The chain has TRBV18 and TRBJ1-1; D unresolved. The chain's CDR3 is CASSHNARLGGEAFF. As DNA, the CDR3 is TGTGCCAGCTCTCATAACGCGAGGCTTGGTGGCGAAGCTTTCTTT.